A selection of T cell receptor beta chains follows, all from one sample in a study of blood T cell repertoires in COVID-19. Method: immunoSEQ multiplex PCR; TCRdb's copy keeps in-frame clones and lacks some. The sample records about 360,000 clones, around 84% being singletons. Sequenced: peripheral blood. The receptors here all came from a human donor with acute or convalescent COVID-19. The donor label of this sample is uncertain. The CDR3 runs from the conserved cysteine through the conserved F or W. The D gene is left open where the match is weak. Expanded clones get a size class; other rows say once, few or many, or leave the size out.

size | J | V | length | D | CDR3 | DNA
- | TRBJ1-2 | TRBV28 | 15 | - | CASSSAGAGDYGYTF | TGTGCCAGCAGTTCGGCAGGGGCGGGTGACTATGGCTACACCTTC
- | TRBJ2-1 | TRBV2 | 16 | TRBD2 | CASRHRTSGGYNEQFF | TGTGCCAGCAGACACCGGACTAGCGGGGGGTACAATGAGCAGTTCTTC
- | TRBJ1-5 | TRBV10-3 | 13 | - | CAIRGDGNQPQHF | TGTGCCATCAGGGGCGATGGCAATCAGCCCCAGCATTTT
once | TRBJ1-2 | TRBV5-5 | 13 | TRBD1 | CASSRQGDYGYTF | TGTGCCAGCAGCCGACAGGGGGACTATGGCTACACCTTC
- | TRBJ2-1 | TRBV6-5 | 14 | - | CASSPQAPNNEQFF | TGTGCCAGCAGTCCTCAGGCACCCAACAATGAGCAGTTCTTC
- | TRBJ2-1 | TRBV5-6 | 18 | TRBD2 | CASSSRTSGREQYNEQFF | TGTGCCAGCAGCTCGCGGACTAGCGGGAGAGAGCAGTACAATGAGCAGTTCTTC
many | TRBJ2-7 | TRBV2 | 15 | - | CASTVEEGIAYEQYF | TGTGCCAGCACTGTGGAGGAAGGAATAGCGTACGAGCAGTACTTC
- | TRBJ2-5 | TRBV7-2 | 13 | - | CASRFAGQETQYF | TGTGCCAGCAGGTTCGCGGGCCAAGAGACCCAGTACTTC
- | TRBJ2-6 | TRBV27 | 18 | TRBD1 | CASSSPGQGASGANVLTF | TGTGCCAGCAGTTCCCCGGGACAGGGGGCCTCTGGGGCCAACGTCCTGACTTTC
- | TRBJ2-2 | TRBV24-1 | 13 | TRBD2 | CATSSGGTGELFF | TGTGCCACCTCTTCGGGAGGCACCGGGGAGCTGTTTTTT
- | TRBJ1-1 | TRBV19 | 17 | TRBD1 | CASSTRGPTGGGTEAFF | TGTGCCAGTAGTACTCGGGGGCCAACAGGGGGCGGCACTGAAGCTTTCTTT
- | TRBJ1-6 | TRBV18 | 12 | - | CASSPSTGALHF | TGTGCCAGCTCACCAAGTACGGGGGCCCTCCACTTT
- | TRBJ2-7 | TRBV18 | 15 | TRBD1 | CASSPLGQGAGEQYF | TGTGCCAGCTCACCACTGGGACAGGGGGCGGGCGAGCAGTACTTC
- | TRBJ2-1 | TRBV4-2 | 15 | TRBD1 | CASSQAGTGYNEQFF | TGTGCCAGCAGCCAAGCCGGGACAGGCTACAATGAGCAGTTCTTC
- | TRBJ2-2 | TRBV6-1 | 14 | TRBD2 | CASSEAAAGVNLFF | TGTGCCAGCAGTGAAGCTGCGGCGGGAGTGAACCTGTTTTTT
- | TRBJ1-1 | TRBV5-1 | 13 | - | CASSFLQGTEAFF | TGCGCCAGCAGCTTCCTACAGGGAACTGAAGCTTTCTTT
- | TRBJ1-5 | TRBV2 | 14 | TRBD1 | CASSGDRSNQPQHF | TGTGCCAGCTCGGGGGACAGATCCAATCAGCCCCAGCATTTT